This T cell receptor beta chain was captured in a study of human T cells and chemical hapten exposure. Across the whole study: Skin of the upper inner arm, approximately 2 cm by approximately 2 cm, received 2% DPC for sensitization. Minor volume differences among pooled libraries chiefly drove per-sample TCR yield variation. Overall study results and limits: Expanded TCRs produced significantly more large CDR3 similarity clusters than controls did.

As to this clonotype: Its antigen is as yet unknown.

Time point reported: pre-sensitization, week 0. Treatment described: therapeutic diphenylcyclopropenone sensitization with weekly scalp DPC. Someone pulled total RNA out of unfractionated whole blood. TCRdb analysed the RACE reads with MiXCR anew, one entry per CDR3 protein. The table includes about 120,000 distinct CDR3 sequences, roughly 13% detected once. The receptor's source is a woman aged 18-30 years with alopecia areata. Some clones in this sample may be carry-over from other donors' samples. The sample in question was whole blood, obtained in connection with sensitization to the hapten diphenylcyclopropenone (DPC).

CDR3: CASSSGLATDTQYF. In DNA form, the CDR3 reads TGTGCCAGCAGCTCTGGACTGGCTACAGATACGCAGTATTTT. The V and J genes are TRBV7-2 and TRBJ2-3, with D possibly being TRBD2 (5 bases). The germline V gene has CDR1 SGHTA and CDR2 FQGNSA. V lost 4 bases, J lost 3 bases, and 11 bases lay in between. This CDR3 is built from 14 residues.